Presented here are 29 T cell receptor beta chains from one specimen sequenced in a study of blood T cell repertoires in COVID-19. Generated by immunoSEQ multiplex PCR, the TCRdb table keeps only in-frame clones and is missing some. The table includes some 180,000 clones, 75% to 85% detected once. The sample taken for sequencing was peripheral blood. The receptors derive from a woman between 40 and 50 years old with COVID-19, enrolled during active disease.

The chain recombines TRBV2 with TRBJ2-7, with 7 bases matching TRBD1. Losses at the gene ends were 5 bases for V and 2 bases for J; bases not matched to a gene: 3. Germline V CDR1 and CDR2: SNHLY, FYNNEI. The CDR3 is made up of 13 amino acids. For the CDR3, the DNA is TGTGCCAGCAGTTCTACAGGGGCCTACGAGCAGTACGTC. Translated: CASSSTGAYEQYV.

The J gene is TRBJ1-4, the V gene TRBV7-2, with D possibly matching TRBD1 (6 bases). Germline V gives CDR1 SGHTA, CDR2 FQGNSA. Trimming removed 1 base at V and 8 bases at J, with 17 bases between. The CDR3 totals 16 residues. CDR3 loop: CASSLGLGQGREKLFF. The CDR3 nucleotides are TGTGCCAGCAGCTTAGGTTTAGGTCAGGGGAGAGAAAAACTGTTTTTT. Full variable domain (outside the CDR3, taken from reference TRBV7-2 and TRBJ1-4): GAGVSQSPSNKVTEKGKDVELRCDPISGHTALYWYRQSLGQGLEFLIYFQGNSAPDKSGLPSDRFSAERTGGSVSTLTIQRTQQEDSAVYLCASSLGLGQGREKLFFGSGTQLSVL.

This clone was seen a single time. The chain links TRBV24-1 to TRBJ2-5; D is possibly TRBD1 (6 bases). CDR3 length: 15 residues. Germline CDR1 and CDR2: KGHDR and SFDVKD. Trimming took 4 bases from V and 5 from J, leaving 16 bases between them. The DNA for the CDR3 is TGTGCCACCAGTGACAACAGGGAGCCGGAGGAGACCCAGTACTTC. It codes for CATSDNREPEETQYF.

The chain has TRBV7-9 and TRBJ2-1; no clear D gene. The CDR3 is made up of 11 amino acids. V was cut by 5 bases and J by 10 bases, with 9 bases left in between. Germline V lookup: CDR1 SEHNR, CDR2 FQNEAQ (reference sequence). CDR3 in DNA: TGTGCCAGCAGCGTAACTTCGGAGCAGTTCTTC. Its translation is CASSVTSEQFF.

Ten or more counts support this clone. The rearrangement joins TRBV6-1 to TRBJ1-5; TRBD1 is a possible D gene (5 bases). V was shortened by 3 bases and J by 9 bases, with 15 bases between the two germline ends. There are 14 residues in the CDR3. In germline, CDR1 is MNHNS, CDR2 SASEGT. The CDR3 sequence: CASSDPQGGRPQHF. CDR3 bases: TGTGCCAGCAGTGACCCCCAGGGAGGAAGGCCCCAGCATTTT.

The CDR3, as DNA: TGCGCCAGCAGCCAAGATAGGGCGTTCCGGGGTGAGCAGTTCTTC. Translating gives CASSQDRAFRGEQFF. The gene calls are TRBV4-1 and TRBJ2-1; D is possibly TRBD2 (5 bases). Germline values: CDR1 MGHRA, CDR2 YSYEKL. CDR3 length: 15 amino acids. The V gene lost 0 bases and the J gene lost 9 bases, with 15 bases spanning the gap.

The V gene is TRBV11-2, the J gene TRBJ2-2; no clear D. With 6 bases removed from V and 8 bases from J, the gap between germline ends came to 10 bases. The CDR3 contains 12 residues. Germline CDR1 reads SGHAT; CDR2 reads FQNNGV. The CDR3 spells CASRLLSGELFF. The CDR3 DNA reads TGTGCCAGCAGGCTGCTATCAGGGGAGCTGTTTTTT. Combining the CDR3 with reference TRBV11-2 and TRBJ2-2 gives the whole variable domain EAGVAQSPRYKIIEKRQSVAFWCNPISGHATLYWYQQILGQGPKLLIQFQNNGVVDDSQLPKDRFSAERLKGVDSTLKIQPAKLEDSAVYLCASRLLSGELFFGEGSRLTVL.

The gene calls are TRBV2 and TRBJ2-5; 11 bases match TRBD1. The CDR3 runs 13 residues. The junction had 5 bases not matched to a gene; V was cut back by 9 bases and J by 5 bases. Germline CDR1 SNHLY, CDR2 FYNNEI. CDR3 sequence reads: CARTRDRGETQYF. The DNA for the CDR3 is TGTGCCAGGACCCGGGACAGGGGGGAGACCCAGTACTTC.

The chain combines TRBV29-1 with TRBJ2-7; TRBD1 aligns across 8 bases. Germline values: CDR1 SQVTM, CDR2 ANQGSEA. This CDR3 spans 12 amino acids. V was clipped by 7 bases and J by 4 bases; unmatched bases: 6. CDR3 amino acids: CSGGQGSYEQYF. CDR3 DNA: TGCAGCGGAGGACAGGGAAGTTACGAGCAGTACTTC.

The chain links TRBV6-6 to TRBJ2-7, with 9 bases fitting TRBD1. The CDR3 totals 15 residues. The J segment lost 7 bases and the V segment lost 4 bases, leaving 11 bases of the junction unmatched. Germline loops: CDR1 MNHNY, CDR2 SVGAGI (reference sequence). The CDR3 is CASSLSGTGSREQYF. CDR3 sequence (DNA): TGTGCCAGCAGTTTATCCGGGACAGGGAGTCGGGAGCAGTACTTC.

The gene calls are TRBV30 and TRBJ2-5; 8 bases are a match to TRBD2. J was trimmed by 4 bases and V by 3 bases; bases with no gene match: 10. CDR1 is GTSNPN and CDR2 is SVGIG in the germline V gene (reference sequence). The CDR3 extends over 15 amino acids. Written as DNA, the CDR3 is TGTGCCTGGAGCCTGGACGGGAGGGCCAGAGAGACCCAGTACTTC. It codes for CAWSLDGRARETQYF.

The gene calls are TRBV15 and TRBJ1-4; TRBD1 might be the D (6 bases). CDR3 length: 15 amino acids. V lost 0 bases and J lost 7, with 12 bases in between. The germline CDR1 and CDR2 sequences are LNHNV and YYDKDF (reference sequence). CDR3: CATSRELQGGEKLFF. The CDR3 bases are TGTGCCACCAGCAGAGAATTACAGGGTGGTGAAAAACTGTTTTTT.

The rearrangement links TRBV5-4 to TRBJ2-2; weak D call: TRBD1 (6 bases). CDR1 and CDR2 (germline): SGHNT, YYREEE (reference sequence). Trimming removed 5 bases at V and 7 bases at J, with 9 bases between. This CDR3 is 12 amino acids long. This chain's CDR3 is CASRARGGELFF. For the CDR3, the DNA is TGTGCCAGCAGGGCCAGGGGCGGGGAGCTGTTTTTT.

This rearrangement joins TRBV5-6 to TRBJ1-4, with D tentatively TRBD1 (5 bases). Germline lookup yields CDR1 SGHDT and CDR2 YYEEEE. Trimming shortened V by 1 base and J by 8 bases, and 15 bases separated the two germline ends. The length of the CDR3 is 15 residues. CDR3 region: CASSLKLLGGEKLFF. As DNA, the CDR3 is TGTGCCAGCAGCTTGAAACTCCTCGGGGGAGAAAAACTGTTTTTT.

The chain is built from TRBV15 and TRBJ1-5, with 12 bases identical to TRBD1. Germline CDR1 LNHNV, CDR2 YYDKDF (reference sequence). CDR3 length: 18 residues. After removal of 5 bases from V and 0 bases from J, the junction contained 8 bases not matched to a gene. CDR3 residues: CATSPGTGGAYSNQPQHF. The DNA of the CDR3 is TGTGCCACCAGCCCCGGGACAGGGGGCGCCTATAGCAATCAGCCCCAGCATTTT.

This clone was seen at least ten times. The chain recombines TRBV2 with TRBJ2-7; no firm D call. V lost 2 bases to trimming and J lost 9 bases, with 8 bases between them. This CDR3 has 11 residues. From germline, CDR1 is SNHLY and CDR2 FYNNEI. The CDR3 DNA reads as TGTGCCAGCAGTGAATATGGAGTGCAGTACTTC. This encodes CASSEYGVQYF.

This clone occurred a few times. The chain combines TRBV5-6 with TRBJ2-1; 7 nucleotides align to TRBD2. V shed 1 base and J 0 bases; nucleotides not matched to a gene: 4. CDR1 is SGHDT, CDR2 YYEEEE, per germline. This CDR3 contains 16 residues. The CDR3 DNA sequence: TGTGCCAGCAGCTTGCTAGCGGTGAGCTCCTACAATGAGCAGTTCTTC. Translation: CASSLLAVSSYNEQFF.

The count of this clone is one. This sequence joins TRBV30 and TRBJ2-7; the D gene is possibly TRBD1 (5 bases). V shed 0 bases and J shed 3 bases, with 9 bases lying between them. CDR3 length equals 13 residues. Looked up from germline, CDR1 is GTSNPN and CDR2 is SVGIG (reference sequence). The CDR3 protein is CAWSVWGRYEQYF. DNA for the CDR3: TGTGCCTGGAGTGTTTGGGGCCGCTACGAGCAGTACTTC.

This clone was counted only a few times. The rearrangement links TRBV27 to TRBJ2-1; 11 nucleotides agree with TRBD2. The CDR3 covers 17 residues. The germline gives CDR1 MNHEY, CDR2 SMNVEV (reference sequence). Trimming cost V 1 base and J 4 bases; bases outside gene matches: 6. CDR3 DNA sequence: TGTGCCAGCAGTTTATTTAGCGGGGGGGCATCGTACAATGAGCAGTTCTTC. This encodes CASSLFSGGASYNEQFF.

The gene calls are TRBV6-8 and TRBJ1-1, with a possible D match to TRBD1 (5 bases). Trimming took 8 bases from V and 7 from J, leaving 11 bases between them. CDR1 is MNHGY and CDR2 is SAAAGT in the germline V gene. CDR3 length equals 11 residues. The CDR3 loop reads CASRQGGEAFF. CDR3 DNA sequence: TGTGCCAGCCGGCAGGGCGGTGAAGCTTTCTTT.

The chain combines TRBV7-9 with TRBJ2-7, with D perhaps matching TRBD1 (6 bases). Germline assignment: CDR1 SEHNR and CDR2 FQNEAQ (reference sequence). The CDR3 extends over 14 amino acids. Trimming removed 3 bases from V and 4 bases from J, with 13 bases in between. In DNA, the CDR3 is TGTGCCAGCAGCTTCGTATCCAGGGGTTACGAGCAGTACTTC. It encodes CASSFVSRGYEQYF.

Only one count was recorded for this clone. The chain is built from TRBV5-5 and TRBJ1-6, with 7 bases aligning to TRBD1. Germline-derived CDR1 and CDR2 are SGHKS and YYEKEE (reference sequence). The V segment lost 0 bases and the J segment 10 bases; nucleotides outside the gene matches: 10. The CDR3 runs 16 residues. CDR3 sequence: CASSLDFRGFDSPLHF. CDR3 DNA sequence: TGTGCCAGCAGCTTGGATTTCAGGGGGTTCGACTCACCCCTCCACTTT.

This clone was seen a few times. The chain is built from TRBV4-1 and TRBJ2-2, with a tentative D call TRBD2 (5 bases). The CDR3 covers 17 residues. CDR1 and CDR2 (germline): MGHRA, YSYEKL. V shed 4 bases and J shed 2 bases, with 17 bases lying between them. The CDR3 here is CASSPRIVASNTGELFF. In DNA, the CDR3 is TGCGCCAGCAGCCCCAGGATAGTAGCGAGTAACACCGGGGAGCTGTTTTTT.

V and J are TRBV6-5 and TRBJ2-2; D ambiguous. Germline lookup yields CDR1 MNHEY and CDR2 SVGAGI. Trimming shortened V by 5 bases and J by 1 base, and 5 bases separated the two germline ends. There are 13 residues in the CDR3. Here the CDR3 reads CASSNRNTGELFF. CDR3 coding DNA: TGTGCCAGCAGTAATCGGAACACCGGGGAGCTGTTTTTT.

This clone was counted between two and nine times. The chain joins TRBV7-6 to TRBJ2-5; no firm D call. Per the germline V gene, CDR1 is SGHVS and CDR2 is FNYEAQ. V was shortened by 4 bases and J by 7 bases, with 10 bases between the two germline ends. The CDR3 is 12 residues long. The CDR3, as DNA: TGTGCCAGCAGCTCCCTCTCCGGGACCCAGTACTTC. Its protein product is CASSSLSGTQYF.

This chain uses TRBV11-1 with TRBJ2-3, with D uncertain. Trimming took 4 bases from V and 8 from J, leaving 13 bases between them. In germline, CDR1 is SGHAT, CDR2 FQDESV (reference sequence). This CDR3 spans 13 amino acids. This CDR3 reads CASSYAAIGTQYF. The CDR3 DNA reads as TGTGCCAGCAGCTACGCGGCGATAGGTACGCAGTATTTT.

V and J are TRBV5-8 and TRBJ2-1; 9 nucleotides align to TRBD2. This CDR3 spans 16 amino acids. Losses at the gene ends were 4 bases for V and 9 bases for J; bases not matched to a gene: 14. Looked up from germline, CDR1 is SGHTS and CDR2 is YDEGEE. CDR3 amino acids: CASSTYGGAGGTEQFF. CDR3 in DNA: TGTGCCAGCAGCACATACGGGGGAGCGGGAGGAACTGAGCAGTTCTTC.

In its sample, this clone was seen a few times. V and J are TRBV10-1 and TRBJ2-1; no clear D. This CDR3 is 12 amino acids long. V was trimmed by 2 bases and J by 8 bases, leaving 7 bases between them. The germline V gene encodes CDR1 WNHNN and CDR2 SYGVQD (reference sequence). The CDR3 DNA is TGCGCCAGCAGTGAGGGGCCGGATGAGCAGTTCTTC. Protein sequence: CASSEGPDEQFF.

Only a few counts were recorded for this clone. This chain joins TRBV7-8 and TRBJ1-5; 8 bases are a match to TRBD1. CDR3 length: 15 residues. V trimming: 1 base; J trimming: 4 bases; junction bases outside the gene matches: 3. Germline assignment: CDR1 SGHVS and CDR2 FQNEAQ. The CDR3 nucleotides are TGTGCCAGCAGCTTAGAAGGGACAGGTAATCAGCCCCAGCATTTT. Its protein product is CASSLEGTGNQPQHF.